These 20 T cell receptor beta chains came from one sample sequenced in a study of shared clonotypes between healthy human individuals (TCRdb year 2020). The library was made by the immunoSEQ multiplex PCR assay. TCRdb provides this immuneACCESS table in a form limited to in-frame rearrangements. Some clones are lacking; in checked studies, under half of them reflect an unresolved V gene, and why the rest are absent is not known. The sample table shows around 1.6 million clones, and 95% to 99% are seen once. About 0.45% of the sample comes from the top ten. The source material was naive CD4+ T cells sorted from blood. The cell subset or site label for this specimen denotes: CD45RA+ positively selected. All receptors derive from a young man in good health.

The CDR3 bases are TGTGCCAGCAGCGTAGCTACTTGGAGCGGGATTGGGGGTGAGCAGTTCTTC. Amino acid sequence: CASSVATWSGIGGEQFF. The chain couples TRBV9 to TRBJ2-1; 7 positions match TRBD2. Germline values: CDR1 SGDLS, CDR2 YYNGEE. V shed 0 bases and J 9 bases; nucleotides not matched to a gene: 15. The CDR3 runs 17 residues. Together with reference TRBV9 and TRBJ2-1, the CDR3 gives the full variable domain: DSGVTQTPKHLITATGQRVTLRCSPRSGDLSVYWYQQSLDQGLQFLIQYYNGEERAKGNILERFSAQQFPDLHSELNLSSLELGDSALYFCASSVATWSGIGGEQFFGPGTRLTVL.

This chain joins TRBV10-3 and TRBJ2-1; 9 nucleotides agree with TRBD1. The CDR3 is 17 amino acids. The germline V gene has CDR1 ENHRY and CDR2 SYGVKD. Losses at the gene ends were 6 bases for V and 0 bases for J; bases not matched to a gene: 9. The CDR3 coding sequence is TGTGCCATCAGCCCCGGGACAGGGTTAAGCTCCTACAATGAGCAGTTCTTC. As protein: CAISPGTGLSSYNEQFF.

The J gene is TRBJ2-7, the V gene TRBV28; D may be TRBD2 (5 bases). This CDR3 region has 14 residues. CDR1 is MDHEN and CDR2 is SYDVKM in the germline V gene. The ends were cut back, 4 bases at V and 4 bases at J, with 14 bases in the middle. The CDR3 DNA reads TGTGCCAGCAGTTCCGTCCGGAGCGGATACGAGCAGTACTTC. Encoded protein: CASSSVRSGYEQYF.

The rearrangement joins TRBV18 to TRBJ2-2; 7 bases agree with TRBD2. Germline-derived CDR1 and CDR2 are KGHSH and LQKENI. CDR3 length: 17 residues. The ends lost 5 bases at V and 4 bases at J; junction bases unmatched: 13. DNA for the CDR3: TGTGCCAGCTCATCCGTGGGTCGGGAGGTCGGCACCGGGGAGCTGTTTTTT. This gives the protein CASSSVGREVGTGELFF.

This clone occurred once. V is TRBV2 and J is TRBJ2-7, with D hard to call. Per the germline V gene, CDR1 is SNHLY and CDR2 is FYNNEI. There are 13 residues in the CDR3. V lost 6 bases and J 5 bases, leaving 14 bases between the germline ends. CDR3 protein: CASRALLDHEQYF. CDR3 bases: TGTGCCAGCAGGGCCCTCCTAGACCACGAGCAGTACTTC.

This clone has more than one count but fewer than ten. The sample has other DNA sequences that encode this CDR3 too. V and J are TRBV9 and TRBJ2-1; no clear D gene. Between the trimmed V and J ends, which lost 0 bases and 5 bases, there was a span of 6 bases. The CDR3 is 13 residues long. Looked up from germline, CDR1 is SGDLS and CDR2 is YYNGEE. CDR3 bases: TGTGCCAGCAGCGTAGTAGGGAACAATGAGCAGTTCTTC. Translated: CASSVVGNNEQFF.

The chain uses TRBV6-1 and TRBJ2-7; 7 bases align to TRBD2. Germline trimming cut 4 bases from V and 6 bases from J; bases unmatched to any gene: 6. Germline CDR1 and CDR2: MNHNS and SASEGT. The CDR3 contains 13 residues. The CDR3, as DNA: TGTGCCAGCAGTGCTAAGCGGGGTGGCGAGCAGTACTTC. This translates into CASSAKRGGEQYF.

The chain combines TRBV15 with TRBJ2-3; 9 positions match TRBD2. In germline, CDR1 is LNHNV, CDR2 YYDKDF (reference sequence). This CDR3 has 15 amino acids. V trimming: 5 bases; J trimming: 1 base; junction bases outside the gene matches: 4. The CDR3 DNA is TGTGCCACCAGCCGACGGACTAGCGGCACAGATACGCAGTATTTT. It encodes CATSRRTSGTDTQYF.

Written as DNA, the CDR3 is TGTGCCAGCAGTACCAACCGGGACAGTCACACTGAAGCTTTCTTT. Translated, it gives CASSTNRDSHTEAFF. This chain uses TRBV27 with TRBJ1-1, with 7 bases that match TRBD1. CDR1 is MNHEY, CDR2 SMNVEV, per germline (reference sequence). CDR3 length: 15 amino acids. The junction had 9 bases not matched to a gene; V was cut back by 5 bases and J by 3 bases.

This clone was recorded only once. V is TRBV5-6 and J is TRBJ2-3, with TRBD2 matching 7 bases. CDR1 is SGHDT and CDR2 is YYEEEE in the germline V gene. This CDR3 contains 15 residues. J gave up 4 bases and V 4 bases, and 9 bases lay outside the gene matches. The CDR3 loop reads CASSHLRERSDTQYF. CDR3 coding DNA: TGTGCCAGCAGCCATCTGCGGGAGCGATCAGATACGCAGTATTTT.

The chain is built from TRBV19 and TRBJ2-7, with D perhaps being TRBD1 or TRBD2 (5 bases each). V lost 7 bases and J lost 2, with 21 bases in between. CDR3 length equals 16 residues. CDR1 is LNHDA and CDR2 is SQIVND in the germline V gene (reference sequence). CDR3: CASMGQDFSGPYEQYF. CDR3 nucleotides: TGTGCCAGTATGGGTCAGGACTTCTCGGGACCCTACGAGCAGTACTTC.

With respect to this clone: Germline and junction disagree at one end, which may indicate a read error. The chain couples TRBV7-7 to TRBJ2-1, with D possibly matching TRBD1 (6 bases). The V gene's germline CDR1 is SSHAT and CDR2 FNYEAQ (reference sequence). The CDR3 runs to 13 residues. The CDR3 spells CASSLDRMNEQFF. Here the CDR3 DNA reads TGTGCTAGCAGCTTAGACAGGATGAATGAGCAGTTCTTC.

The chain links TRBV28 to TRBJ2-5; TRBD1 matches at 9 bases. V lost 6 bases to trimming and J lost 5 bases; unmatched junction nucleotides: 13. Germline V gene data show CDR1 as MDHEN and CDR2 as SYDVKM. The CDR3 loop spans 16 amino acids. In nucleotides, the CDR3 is TGTGCCAGCAGCCTAGGGGGAACAGGGGGCTATGAGACCCAGTACTTC. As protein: CASSLGGTGGYETQYF.

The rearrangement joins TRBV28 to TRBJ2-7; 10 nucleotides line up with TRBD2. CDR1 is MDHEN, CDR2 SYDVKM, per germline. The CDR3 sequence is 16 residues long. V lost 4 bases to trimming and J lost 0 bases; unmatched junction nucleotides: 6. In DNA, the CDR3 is TGTGCCAGCAGTTCGCTAGCGGGAGACGCCTCCTACGAGCAGTACTTC. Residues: CASSSLAGDASYEQYF.

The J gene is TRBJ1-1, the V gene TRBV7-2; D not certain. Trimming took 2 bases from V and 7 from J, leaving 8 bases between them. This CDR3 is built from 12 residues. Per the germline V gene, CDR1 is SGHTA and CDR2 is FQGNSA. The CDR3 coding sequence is TGTGCCAGCAGCTTATCGACCCTTGAAGCTTTCTTT. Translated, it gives CASSLSTLEAFF.

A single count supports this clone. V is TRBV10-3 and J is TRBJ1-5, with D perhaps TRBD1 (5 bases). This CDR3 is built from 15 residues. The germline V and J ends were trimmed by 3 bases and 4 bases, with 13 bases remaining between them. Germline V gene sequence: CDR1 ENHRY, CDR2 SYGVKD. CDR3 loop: CAISERPGLNQPQHF. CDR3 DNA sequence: TGTGCCATCAGTGAACGCCCGGGACTTAATCAGCCCCAGCATTTT.

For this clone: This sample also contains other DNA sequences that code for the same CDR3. The CDR3 DNA sequence: TGCAGTGCGAGCTACAATGAGCAGTTCTTC. As protein: CSASYNEQFF. This rearrangement joins TRBV20-1 to TRBJ2-1; D is unclear. Looked up from germline, CDR1 is DFQATT and CDR2 is SNEGSKA (reference sequence). Trimming took off 6 bases at V and 3 bases at J, with 3 bases between the two ends. There are 10 residues in the CDR3.

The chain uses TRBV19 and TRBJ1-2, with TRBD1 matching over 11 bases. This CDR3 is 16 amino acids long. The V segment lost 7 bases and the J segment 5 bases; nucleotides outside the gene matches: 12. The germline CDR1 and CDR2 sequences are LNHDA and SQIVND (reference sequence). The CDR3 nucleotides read TGTGCCAGTACCGGGACAGGGGGTTATGGGAATTATGGCTACACCTTC. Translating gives CASTGTGGYGNYGYTF.

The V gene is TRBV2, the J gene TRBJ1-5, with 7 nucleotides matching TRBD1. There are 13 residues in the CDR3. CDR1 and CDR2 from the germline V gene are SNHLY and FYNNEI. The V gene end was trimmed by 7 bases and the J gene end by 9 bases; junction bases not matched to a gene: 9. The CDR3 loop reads CASKGRGIGPQHF. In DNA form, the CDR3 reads TGTGCCAGCAAGGGCAGGGGGATCGGGCCCCAGCATTTT. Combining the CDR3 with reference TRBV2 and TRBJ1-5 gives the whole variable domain EPEVTQTPSHQVTQMGQEVILRCVPISNHLYFYWYRQILGQKVEFLVSFYNNEISEKSEIFDDQFSVERPDGSNFTLKIRSTKLEDSAMYFCASKGRGIGPQHFGDGTRLSIL.

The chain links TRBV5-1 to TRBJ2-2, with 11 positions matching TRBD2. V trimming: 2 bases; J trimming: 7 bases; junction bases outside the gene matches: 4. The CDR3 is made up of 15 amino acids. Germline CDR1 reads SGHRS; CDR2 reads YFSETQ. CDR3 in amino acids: CASSFTSGSVGELFF. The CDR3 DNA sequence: TGCGCCAGCAGCTTTACTAGCGGGAGCGTCGGGGAGCTGTTTTTT.